This TCR beta chain was documented in a study of blood T cells in healthy people across ages (dated by TCRdb to between 2015 and 2017). Regarding the complete study: In model experiments, roughly one uniquely barcoded TCR beta cDNA molecule per two T cells was captured by template switching. To avoid experimental bias, donors of different ages were randomly spread across the sequencing lanes. Donors were grouped into four age groups: young (average approximately 15 years), middle-aged (39), aged (62) and long-lived (just over 80). The study analyzed two additional independent replicas of 1 million unique cDNA reads from the same blood draw for two donors, one aged 18 to 29 and one aged 80 or older. The study measured age-related changes in TCR beta repertoire diversity using deep sequencing normalized with unique cDNA molecular identifiers.

The library was generated by 5' RACE. Sequencing was carried out with an Illumina HiSeq 2500. A second PCR of about 6 to 11 cycles was performed with a sample-barcoded 5' primer and a J-beta primer mix. A template-switch 5' adaptor carrying 12 random nucleotides introduced a unique molecular identifier onto each TCR beta cDNA molecule. At least 2.5 million CDR3-containing paired-end reads were obtained from each sample. First-strand cDNA synthesis was performed from all RNA using the Mint cDNA synthesis kit, with priming by a TRBC-specific oligonucleotide. Following uracil-DNA glycosylase treatment, a first 18-cycle PCR with universal primers M1SS and BC2_uni_R was performed on all cDNA. Per the original workflow: Normalization of each sample was performed by random selection of 1 million high-quality reads, each carrying a distinct molecular identifier. Reads with shared molecular identifiers were discarded instead of being binned into consensus sequences. MiTCR, run with a Q25 quality threshold and the strictest error-elimination algorithm, handled CDR3 identification, clonotype clustering and error correction. A nonparametric unseen species model using Euler transformation provided a lower-bound estimate of total TCR beta diversity. The public sequencing data were trimmed at Q25 with fastp and processed into clonotypes with MiXCR by TCRdb, which kept only in-frame beta chains. Rows with one shared CDR3 protein collapse into an entry with the most common genes and DNA. The V and J calls follow TCRdb's processing rather than the paper's. Counted in this sample were over 1,200,000 distinct CDR3 sequences; 55% to 75% of them appeared once. Of the sample, more than 6% is held by the ten largest clones.

Comment on this clonotype: No antigen is known for it. Within one base of it there is no much larger clone, and no base qualities were kept.

Systemically healthy Caucasian individuals from Russia, 35 to 50 in total and aged roughly 6 to 95 years, were included as donors. About 9.8 milliliters of peripheral blood were drawn from each donor into EDTA-treated Vacutainer tubes. PBMCs were isolated by Ficoll-Paque density-gradient centrifugation, with at least 6 million obtained per sample. Total RNA, at least 5 micrograms per sample, was extracted from PBMCs with Trizol reagent. For every donor, an aliquot of PBMCs went through flow cytometry to measure the percentages of naive CD45RAhigh/CD27high T cells. Overall results and qualifications from the work: Compared with the aged group, the long-lived group had more naive CD4+ T cells, fewer expanded clones and increased TCR diversity, suggesting age selection. The CMV infection status of donors was not known, potentially confounding age-related changes in expanded clonotypes. Observed TCR beta diversity correlated strongly with the percentage of naive T cells measured by flow cytometry. Since profiling was done on bulk unsorted PBMCs, naive and antigen-experienced compartments could not be conclusively compared. Observed TCR beta diversity per million T cells fell roughly linearly with age, and a significant reduction was already apparent by age about 43. Estimates of total diversity from one million sequenced T cells were regarded as lower bounds and underestimates.

The CDR3 contains 12 residues, cysteine and phenylalanine counted. Only the CDR3 part of the read is kept: 36 bases, read in frame from the first base. Between the V and J ends, shortened by 4 bases and 9 bases respectively, the junction contains 11 bases. In the germline V gene, CDR1 corresponds to SGHRS and CDR2 to YFSETQ. The TCR originated in a man aged 18 to 29 in good health. The V gene is TRBV5-1 and the J gene is TRBJ2-1; the D gene is unclear. Input material: blood. Here the CDR3 is given as CASSLMGREQFF. The nucleotide sequence reads TGCGCCAGCAGCCTGATGGGTCGTGAGCAGTTCTTC.